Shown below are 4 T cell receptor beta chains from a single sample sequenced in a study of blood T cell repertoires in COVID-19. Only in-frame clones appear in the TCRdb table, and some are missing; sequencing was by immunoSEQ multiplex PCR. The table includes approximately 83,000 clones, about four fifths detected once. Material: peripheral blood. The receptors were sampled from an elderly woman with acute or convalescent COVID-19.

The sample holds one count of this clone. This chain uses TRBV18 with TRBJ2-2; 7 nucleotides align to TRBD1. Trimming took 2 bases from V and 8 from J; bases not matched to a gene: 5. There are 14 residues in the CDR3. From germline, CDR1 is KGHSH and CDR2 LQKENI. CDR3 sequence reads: CASSPNRGSGELFF. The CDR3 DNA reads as TGTGCCAGCTCACCAAACAGGGGCTCAGGGGAGCTGTTTTTT.

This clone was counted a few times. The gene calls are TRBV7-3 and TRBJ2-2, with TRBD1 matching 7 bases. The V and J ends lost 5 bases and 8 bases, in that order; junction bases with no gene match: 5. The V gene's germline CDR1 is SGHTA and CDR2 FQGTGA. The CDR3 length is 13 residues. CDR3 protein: CASSPRQGGELFF. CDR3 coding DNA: TGTGCCAGCAGCCCGAGACAGGGAGGGGAGCTGTTTTTT.

The CDR3 nucleotides read TGTGCCAGCAGTGAGTCCGGGTTCGGCTACACCTTC. Amino acids: CASSESGFGYTF. This chain uses TRBV2 with TRBJ1-2; D is unresolved. V was cut by 3 bases and J by 8 bases, with 10 bases left in between. The CDR3 contains 12 residues. Germline CDR1 SNHLY, CDR2 FYNNEI. Filled out from reference TRBV2 and TRBJ1-2, the complete variable domain reads EPEVTQTPSHQVTQMGQEVILRCVPISNHLYFYWYRQILGQKVEFLVSFYNNEISEKSEIFDDQFSVERPDGSNFTLKIRSTKLEDSAMYFCASSESGFGYTFGSGTRLTVV.

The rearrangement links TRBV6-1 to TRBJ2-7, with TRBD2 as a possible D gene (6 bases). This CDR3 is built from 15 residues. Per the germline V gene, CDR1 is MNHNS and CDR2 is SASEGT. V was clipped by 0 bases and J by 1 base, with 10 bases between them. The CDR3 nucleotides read TGTGCCAGCAGTGAAGCCAGCGGGTTTTCCTACGAGCAGTACTTC. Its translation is CASSEASGFSYEQYF.